The clone carrying this T cell receptor beta chain is a singleton in its sample. The sample belongs to a study of blood T cell repertoires in COVID-19. Study information: The origin of the acute and convalescent COVID-19 samples was the United States, Italy and Spain.

Study processing details: For nucleated cells, counts were estimated from reference gene primer amplification. The table came from immunoSEQ multiplex PCR; TCRdb's copy has only in-frame clones and leaves some out. V, J and clone size were drawn from that table, and D and trimming were deduced from the DNA. The sample holds about 90,000 clones, over 70% seen once. The CDR3 consists of 12 residues. Deletions cut 4 bases from V and 9 bases from J, with 12 bases between. Per germline, CDR1 SEHNR and CDR2 FQNEAQ (reference sequence). The source of this sequence is an elderly man with active or convalescent COVID-19. The material sequenced was peripheral blood. This chain connects TRBV7-9 to TRBJ2-5; unclear D gene. The CDR3 loop reads CASSSYRLAQYF. CDR3 in DNA: TGTGCCAGCAGCTCATATCGACTGGCCCAGTACTTC.